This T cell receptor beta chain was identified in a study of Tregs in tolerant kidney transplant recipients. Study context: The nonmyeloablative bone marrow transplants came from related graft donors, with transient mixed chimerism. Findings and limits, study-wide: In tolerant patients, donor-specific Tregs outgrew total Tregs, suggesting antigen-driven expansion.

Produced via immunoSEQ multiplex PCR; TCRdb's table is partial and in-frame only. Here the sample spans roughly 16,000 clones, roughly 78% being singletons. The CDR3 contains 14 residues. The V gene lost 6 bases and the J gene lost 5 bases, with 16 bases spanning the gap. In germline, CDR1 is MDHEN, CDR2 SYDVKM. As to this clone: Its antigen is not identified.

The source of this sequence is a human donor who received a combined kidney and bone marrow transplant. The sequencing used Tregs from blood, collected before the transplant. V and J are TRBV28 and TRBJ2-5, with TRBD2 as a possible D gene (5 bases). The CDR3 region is CASRLTGILETQYF. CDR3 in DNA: TGTGCCAGCAGACTAACCGGGATCCTCGAGACCCAGTACTTC.